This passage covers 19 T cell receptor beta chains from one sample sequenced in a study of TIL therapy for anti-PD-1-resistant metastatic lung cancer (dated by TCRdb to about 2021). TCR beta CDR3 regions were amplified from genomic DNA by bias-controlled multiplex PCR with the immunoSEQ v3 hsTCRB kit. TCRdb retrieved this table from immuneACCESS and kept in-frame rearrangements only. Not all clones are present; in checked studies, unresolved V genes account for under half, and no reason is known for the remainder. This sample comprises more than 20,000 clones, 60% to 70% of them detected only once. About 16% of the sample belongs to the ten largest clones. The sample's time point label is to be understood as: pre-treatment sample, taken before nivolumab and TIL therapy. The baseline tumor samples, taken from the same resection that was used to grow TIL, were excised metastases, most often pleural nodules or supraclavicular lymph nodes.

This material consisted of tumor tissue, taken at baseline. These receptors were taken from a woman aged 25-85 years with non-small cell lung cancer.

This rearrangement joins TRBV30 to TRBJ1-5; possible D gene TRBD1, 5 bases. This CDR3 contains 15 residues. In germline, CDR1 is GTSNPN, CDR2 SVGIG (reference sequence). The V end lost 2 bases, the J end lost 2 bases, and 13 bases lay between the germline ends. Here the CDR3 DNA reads TGTGCCTGGAGTCGAGGGGCGAATGGCAATCAGCCCCAGCATTTT. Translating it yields CAWSRGANGNQPQHF.

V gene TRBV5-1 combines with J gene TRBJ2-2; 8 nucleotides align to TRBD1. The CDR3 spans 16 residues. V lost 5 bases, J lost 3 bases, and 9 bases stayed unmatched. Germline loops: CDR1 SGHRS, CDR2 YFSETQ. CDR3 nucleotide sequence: TGCGCCAGCAGTCCCAGGGGGCCCACCTACACCGGGGAGCTGTTTTTT. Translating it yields CASSPRGPTYTGELFF.

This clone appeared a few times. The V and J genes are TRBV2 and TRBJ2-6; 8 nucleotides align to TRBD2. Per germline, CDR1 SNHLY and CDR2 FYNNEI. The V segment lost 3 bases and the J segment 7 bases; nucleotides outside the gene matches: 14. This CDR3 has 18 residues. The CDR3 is CASSDGSGMGSVANVLTF. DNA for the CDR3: TGTGCCAGCAGTGATGGTAGCGGGATGGGCTCGGTCGCCAACGTCCTGACTTTC.

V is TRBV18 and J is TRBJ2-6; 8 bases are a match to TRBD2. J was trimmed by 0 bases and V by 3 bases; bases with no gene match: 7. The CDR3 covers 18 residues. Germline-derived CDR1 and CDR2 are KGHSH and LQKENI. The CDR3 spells CASSPQGSGISGANVLTF. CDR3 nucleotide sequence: TGTGCCAGCTCACCCCAGGGTAGCGGGATCTCTGGGGCCAACGTCCTGACTTTC.

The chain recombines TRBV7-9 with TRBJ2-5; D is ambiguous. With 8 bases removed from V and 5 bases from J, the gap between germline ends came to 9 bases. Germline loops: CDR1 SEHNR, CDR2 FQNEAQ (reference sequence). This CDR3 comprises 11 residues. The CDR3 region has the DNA TGTGCCAGCGGCCCCGGGGAGACCCAGTACTTC. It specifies CASGPGETQYF. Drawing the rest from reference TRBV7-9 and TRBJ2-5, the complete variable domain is DTGVSQNPRHKITKRGQNVTFRCDPISEHNRLYWYRQTLGQGPEFLTYFQNEAQLEKSRLLSDRFSAERPKGSFSTLEIQRTEQGDSAMYLCASGPGETQYFGPGTRLLVL.

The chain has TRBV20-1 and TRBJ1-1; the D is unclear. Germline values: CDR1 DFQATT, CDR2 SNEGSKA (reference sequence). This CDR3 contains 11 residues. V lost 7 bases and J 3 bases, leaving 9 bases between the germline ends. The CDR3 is CSVEAHTEAFF. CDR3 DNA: TGCAGTGTGGAGGCCCACACTGAAGCTTTCTTT.

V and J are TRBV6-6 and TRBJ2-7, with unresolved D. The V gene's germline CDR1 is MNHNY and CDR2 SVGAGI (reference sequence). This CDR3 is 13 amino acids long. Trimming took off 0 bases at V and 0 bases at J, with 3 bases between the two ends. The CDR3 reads CASSYSASYEQYF. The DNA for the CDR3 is TGTGCCAGCAGTTACTCAGCCTCCTACGAGCAGTACTTC.

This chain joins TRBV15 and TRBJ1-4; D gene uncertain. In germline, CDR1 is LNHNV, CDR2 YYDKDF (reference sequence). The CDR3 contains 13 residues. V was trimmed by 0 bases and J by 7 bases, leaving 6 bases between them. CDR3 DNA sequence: TGTGCCACCAGCAGAGACCCCGGTGAAAAACTGTTTTTT. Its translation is CATSRDPGEKLFF.

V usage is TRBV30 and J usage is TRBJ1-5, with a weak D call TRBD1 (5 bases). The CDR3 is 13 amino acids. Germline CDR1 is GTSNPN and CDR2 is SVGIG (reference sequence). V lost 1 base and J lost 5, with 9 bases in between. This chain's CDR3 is CAWSGGGDQPQHF. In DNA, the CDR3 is TGTGCCTGGAGTGGGGGCGGGGATCAGCCCCAGCATTTT. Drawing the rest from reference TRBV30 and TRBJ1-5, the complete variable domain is SQTIHQWPATLVQPVGSPLSLECTVEGTSNPNLYWYRQAAGRGLQLLFYSVGIGQISSEVPQNLSASRPQDRQFILSSKKLLLSDSGFYLCAWSGGGDQPQHFGDGTRLSIL.

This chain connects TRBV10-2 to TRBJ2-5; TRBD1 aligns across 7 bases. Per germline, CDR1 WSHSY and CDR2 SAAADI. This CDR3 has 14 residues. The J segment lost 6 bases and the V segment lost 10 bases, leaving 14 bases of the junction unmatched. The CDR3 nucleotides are TGCGCCACCAACCCGGGACAGCCCATCCAGACCCAGTACTTC. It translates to CATNPGQPIQTQYF.

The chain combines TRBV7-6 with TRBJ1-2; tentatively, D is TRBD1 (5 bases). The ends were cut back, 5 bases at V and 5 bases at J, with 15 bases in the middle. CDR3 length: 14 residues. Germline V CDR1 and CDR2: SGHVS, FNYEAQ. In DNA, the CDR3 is TGTGCCAGCAGCCCAGCGGACGGGGCGTATGGCTACACCTTC. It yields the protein CASSPADGAYGYTF.

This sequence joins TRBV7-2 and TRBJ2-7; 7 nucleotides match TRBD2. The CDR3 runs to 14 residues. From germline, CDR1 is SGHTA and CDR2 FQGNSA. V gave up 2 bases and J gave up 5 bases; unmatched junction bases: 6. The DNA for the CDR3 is TGTGCCAGCAGCTTAAGACATGGGAGGGACGAGCAGTACTTC. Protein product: CASSLRHGRDEQYF.

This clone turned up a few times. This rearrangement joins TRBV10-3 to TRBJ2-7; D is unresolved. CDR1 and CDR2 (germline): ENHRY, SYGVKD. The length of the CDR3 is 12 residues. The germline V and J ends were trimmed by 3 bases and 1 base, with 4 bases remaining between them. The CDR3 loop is CAISDSSYEQYF. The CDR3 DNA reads TGTGCCATCAGTGACAGTTCCTACGAGCAGTACTTC.

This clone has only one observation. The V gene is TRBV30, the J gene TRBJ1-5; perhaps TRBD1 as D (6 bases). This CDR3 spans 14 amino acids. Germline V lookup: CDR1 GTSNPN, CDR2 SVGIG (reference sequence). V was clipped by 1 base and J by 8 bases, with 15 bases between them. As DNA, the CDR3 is TGTGCCTGGAGTGGAAGGGGGGAGTGGGAGCCCCAGCATTTT. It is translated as CAWSGRGEWEPQHF.

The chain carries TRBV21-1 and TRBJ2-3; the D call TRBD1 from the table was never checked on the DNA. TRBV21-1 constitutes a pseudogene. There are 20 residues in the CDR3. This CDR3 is CASSKERDRGLFFSTDTQYF. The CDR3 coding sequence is TGTGCCAGCAGCAAAGAACGAGACAGGGGGCTCTTCTTTAGCACAGATACGCAGTATTTT.

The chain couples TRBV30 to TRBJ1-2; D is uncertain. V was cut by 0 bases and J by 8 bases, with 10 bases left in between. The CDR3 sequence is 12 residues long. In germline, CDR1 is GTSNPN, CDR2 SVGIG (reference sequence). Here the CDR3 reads CAWSVTAGGYTF. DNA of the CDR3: TGTGCCTGGAGTGTCACGGCTGGGGGCTACACCTTC.

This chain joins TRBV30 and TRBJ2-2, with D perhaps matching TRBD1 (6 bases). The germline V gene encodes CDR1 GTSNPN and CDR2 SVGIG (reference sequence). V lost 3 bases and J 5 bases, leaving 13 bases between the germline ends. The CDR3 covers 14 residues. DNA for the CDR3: TGTGCCTGGAGAAGGGGGAGAAAAACCGGGGAGCTGTTTTTT. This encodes CAWRRGRKTGELFF.

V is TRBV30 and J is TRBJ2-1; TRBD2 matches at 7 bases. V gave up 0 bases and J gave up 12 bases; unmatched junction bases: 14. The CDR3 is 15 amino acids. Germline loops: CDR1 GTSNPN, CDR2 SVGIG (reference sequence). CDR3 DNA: TGTGCCTGGAGTGTACCTCATCCGATGGGGGGGTGGCAGTTCTTC. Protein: CAWSVPHPMGGWQFF. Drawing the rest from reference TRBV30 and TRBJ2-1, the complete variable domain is SQTIHQWPATLVQPVGSPLSLECTVEGTSNPNLYWYRQAAGRGLQLLFYSVGIGQISSEVPQNLSASRPQDRQFILSSKKLLLSDSGFYLCAWSVPHPMGGWQFFGPGTRLTVL.

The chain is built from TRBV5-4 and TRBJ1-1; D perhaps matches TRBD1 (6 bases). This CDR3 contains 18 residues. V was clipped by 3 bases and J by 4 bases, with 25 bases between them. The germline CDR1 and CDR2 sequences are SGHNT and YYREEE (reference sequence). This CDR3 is CASSSDRLDGLRGTEAFF. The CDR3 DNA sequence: TGTGCCAGCAGCTCCGACAGGTTGGATGGCCTAAGGGGCACTGAAGCTTTCTTT.